The 10 T cell receptor beta chains in this list originate from one sample, sequenced in a study of T cells in Graves' hyperthyroidism and ophthalmopathy. What was amplified from RNA transcripts were TCR beta CDR3 regions. Primed by the HTBI set, a first-round RT-PCR was run on the TCR CDR3. TCRdb independently ran MiXCR on the multiplex PCR reads; one entry per CDR3 protein. This table holds around 380,000 distinct CDR3 sequences, approximately 12% found once. The sample comprised blood. The receptors come from a man aged 25-45 years with Graves' hyperthyroidism that later progressed to Graves' ophthalmopathy.

The rearrangement uses TRBV20-1 and TRBJ1-1, with D perhaps TRBD1 (5 bases). V was shortened by 1 base and J by 5 bases, with 14 bases between the two germline ends. Germline V gene lookup returns CDR1 DFQATT and CDR2 SNEGSKA (reference sequence). The CDR3 consists of 14 residues. The CDR3, as DNA: TGCAGTGCTAGAGGACGCAGGGAGAGGACTGAAGCTTTCTTT. Translating gives CSARGRRERTEAFF.

This clonotype was seen a handful of times. The V call is TRBV7-9, the J call TRBJ1-3, with TRBD1 identical over 10 bases. Trimming removed 5 bases from V and 1 base from J; junction bases left unmatched: 5. The CDR3 has 16 amino acids. The germline CDR1 and CDR2 sequences are SEHNR and FQNEAQ (reference sequence). CDR3 region: CASSTTGGQSGNTIYF. CDR3 nucleotide sequence: TGTGCCAGCAGCACGACAGGGGGCCAGTCTGGAAACACCATATATTTT.

This clonotype has a count of ten or more. This chain uses TRBV3-1 with TRBJ1-5; D not certain. V lost 1 base and J 2 bases, leaving 6 bases between the germline ends. The CDR3 spans 14 residues. Germline V gene lookup returns CDR1 LGHDT and CDR2 YNNKEL (reference sequence). The CDR3 spells CASSQAAGNQPQHF. As DNA, the CDR3 is TGTGCCAGCAGCCAAGCGGCAGGCAATCAGCCCCAGCATTTT.

The chain uses TRBV11-3 and TRBJ2-3; 7 bases agree with TRBD2. This CDR3 has 13 amino acids. Germline trimming cut 5 bases from V and 6 bases from J; bases unmatched to any gene: 5. The germline V gene encodes CDR1 SGHNT and CDR2 YENEEA. CDR3 protein: CASSRRGVDTQYF. The CDR3 nucleotides are TGTGCCAGCAGCCGTCGGGGGGTGGATACGCAGTATTTT. The whole variable domain, filled in from reference TRBV11-3 and TRBJ2-3, reads EAGVVQSPRYKIIEKKQPVAFWCNPISGHNTLYWYLQNLGQGPELLIRYENEEAVDDSQLPKDRFSAERLKGVDSTLKIQPAELGDSAVYLCASSRRGVDTQYFGPGTRLTVL.

This clonotype was recorded a few times. The V call is TRBV6-1, the J call TRBJ2-6, with D possibly being TRBD1 (5 bases). The CDR3 is made up of 16 amino acids. The V gene's germline CDR1 is MNHNS and CDR2 SASEGT. Trimming took 3 bases from V and 2 from J, leaving 11 bases between them. The chain's CDR3 is CASSDAGAAGANVLTF. CDR3 in DNA: TGTGCCAGCAGTGATGCTGGGGCAGCTGGGGCCAACGTCCTGACTTTC.

The J gene is TRBJ2-2, the V gene TRBV5-1; D may be TRBD1 (6 bases). The CDR3 is 14 amino acids. Trimming removed 2 bases from V and 4 bases from J, with 9 bases in between. The V gene's germline CDR1 is SGHRS and CDR2 YFSETQ. The chain's CDR3 is CASSLQGRTGELFF. In DNA, the CDR3 is TGCGCCAGCAGCTTACAGGGTCGCACCGGGGAGCTGTTTTTT.

Ten or more counts support this clonotype. DNA for the CDR3: TGTGCCAGCAGCTTAGCGCTAGGAGGCCACAATGAGCAGTTCTTC. It encodes CASSLALGGHNEQFF. The rearrangement uses TRBV7-9 and TRBJ2-1; D is possibly TRBD2 (5 bases). The CDR3 is made up of 15 amino acids. V was pared by 0 bases and J by 5 bases, with 11 bases between. CDR1 is SEHNR, CDR2 FQNEAQ, per germline (reference sequence).

In regard to this clonotype: The junction and the germline gene differ at one end; a read error may be behind it. The chain uses TRBV6-1 and TRBJ1-2; TRBD1 is a possible D gene (6 bases). The germline V gene encodes CDR1 MNHNS and CDR2 SASEGT. The CDR3 runs 15 residues. CDR3 residues: CASAEGGATLYGYAF. CDR3 bases: TGTGCCAGCGCCGAGGGGGGGGCTACCCTCTATGGCTACGCCTTC.

This clonotype was detected a few times. The chain is built from TRBV27 and TRBJ2-5; 11 bases align to TRBD2. Germline loops: CDR1 MNHEY, CDR2 SMNVEV (reference sequence). This CDR3 is 16 amino acids long. The ends lost 5 bases at V and 4 bases at J; junction bases unmatched: 9. For the CDR3, the DNA is TGTGCCAGCAGTGTAGGGGGGCTAGCGGGGGGAGAGACCCAGTACTTC. Translating it yields CASSVGGLAGGETQYF.

This clonotype appeared many times. The genes are TRBV5-1 and TRBJ1-1; D is ambiguous. The germline gives CDR1 SGHRS, CDR2 YFSETQ. The CDR3 contains 14 residues. The germline V and J ends were trimmed by 4 bases and 3 bases, with 13 bases remaining between them. DNA for the CDR3: TGCGCCAGCAGCCACGCGGGAGGGCACACTGAAGCTTTCTTT. Its protein product is CASSHAGGHTEAFF.